This T cell receptor (beta chain) originates from a study of shared clonotypes between healthy human individuals (dated by TCRdb to the early 2020s). Looking at the study overall: The cohort included a few men and two women between 18 and 49 years of age. Per donor, three plates each were used for CD4 naive and CD4 memory, two for CD8 naive, and one for CD8 memory. Blood TCR repertoires of five healthy adults were deeply sequenced to estimate repertoire size and the extent of clonotype sharing between individuals. Different laboratories and diverse techniques were used to prepare libraries and sequence TCR repertoires, to increase sequencing depth and limit assay-specific biases. Between about 0.8 and 8.9 billion PBMCs per donor were obtained by leukapheresis.

For the CD8 naive samples, CD45RO-negative cells were positively selected for CCR7, yielding a CD45RA+CCR7+ population from which TemRA cells were excluded. Healthy HIV-negative adults with no recently reported acute infections or vaccinations were included as donors. Every donor was a Caucasian adult living in Nashville, Tennessee, USA. After blood collection by leukapheresis, PBMCs were isolated using Ficoll-Histopaque density gradient centrifugation and then cryopreserved in the vapor phase of liquid nitrogen. Purity and quantity of every magnetically sorted T cell population were checked by analytical flow cytometry. Each sorted fraction had its genomic DNA isolated and then quantified by UV absorbance on a Nanodrop 2000c. Using the deep immunoSEQ assay, TCR CDR3 regions were amplified from genomic DNA by multiplex PCR. For each cell subset, the extracted genomic DNA was distributed evenly across all wells of several immunoSEQ 96-well plates, and each plate served as one replicate. For sorted subsets, about 200 ng genomic DNA, equal to tens of thousands of T cell genomes, was loaded into each replicate PCR. Purified libraries were quantified with a Qubit 3.0 fluorometer, sized on a Bioanalyzer 2100, and re-quantified with the KAPA Library Quantification kit. Every immunoSEQ 96-well plate was sequenced on a separate single-read 150-cycle Illumina NextSeq 550 flow cell. From the authors' description of their analysis: Because the immunoSEQ output held only junctional sequences and lacked quality scores, the filtering could not match the filtering applied to full-length reads. Sequences were annotated with PyIR, a Python wrapper for IgBLAST v1.9, and V/J genes and CDR3 were assigned using IMGT germline references. Any read was removed if the V/J assignment was weak (E-value above 1e-6), the CDR3 was missing, or the read contained stop codons, out-of-frame junctions, or ambiguous translated residues. V3J clonotypes were defined as sequences sharing the same inferred V gene, J gene, and CDR3 amino acid sequence. Percentage overlap between repertoires was calculated by dividing the number of shared unique clonotypes by the size of the smaller repertoire. Richness of each repertoire was evaluated using RTK rarefaction, the Chao1 estimator, and Recon v2.1 estimates of unobserved clonotypes. For all TCRbeta clonotypes obtained by the gDNA method from several donors, generation probabilities were computed with OLGA. TCRdb holds this immuneACCESS table with in-frame rearrangements only. Some clones are missing; in checked studies, unresolved V genes explain under half, and the rest has no known cause. That table gives V, J and clone size, and the DNA gave D and trimming. Counted in this sample were about 2 million clones; just under 95% of them appeared once. The biggest ten clones account for 0.85% to 1.2% of the sample.

As regards this clone: Its antigen is still unknown. The input lacks base qualities; no much larger clone sits a single base away.

From its cysteine to its phenylalanine, the CDR3 spans 15 amino acids. Only CDR3 DNA remains: 45 bases, in frame from the first base. For this chain, trimming is 4 bases at the V end and 4 bases at the J end, and the number of junction bases without a gene match is 6. CDR1 and CDR2 were assigned from the germline V gene as SGDLS and YYNGEE. Results the study describes overall, beyond this receptor: Only blood was sampled, and tissue TCR repertoires likely differ from those in blood. Incomplete sequencing was indicated by rarefaction of sorted-subset datasets, despite the large sequencing depth. Larger estimated clonotype richness was generally found for naive subsets than for memory subsets. Pairwise subsampling led to the expectation that sequencing depth would affect the degree of clonotype sharing among donors. Sharing across several donors was observed for approximately 4.6% of naive CD4, under 4% of naive CD8, around 2.5% of memory CD4, and about 0.4% of memory CD8 clonotypes. Compared with non-shared clonotypes, clonotypes shared by all four sorted-subset donors had higher generation probabilities. Because the study included only a small number of donors, the genetic and exposure-history diversity represented was limited.

The sequence joins TRBV9 to TRBJ1-3, with 9 junctional bases fitting TRBD1. The clonotype comes from a young man in good health. Sequenced sample: naive CD8+ T cells sorted from blood. The cell subset or site label on this specimen signifies: CD45RA+CCR7+. The CDR3 reads CASSPGTGPGNTIYF. The DNA sequence is given as TGTGCCAGCAGCCCGGGGACAGGGCCCGGAAACACCATATATTTT.